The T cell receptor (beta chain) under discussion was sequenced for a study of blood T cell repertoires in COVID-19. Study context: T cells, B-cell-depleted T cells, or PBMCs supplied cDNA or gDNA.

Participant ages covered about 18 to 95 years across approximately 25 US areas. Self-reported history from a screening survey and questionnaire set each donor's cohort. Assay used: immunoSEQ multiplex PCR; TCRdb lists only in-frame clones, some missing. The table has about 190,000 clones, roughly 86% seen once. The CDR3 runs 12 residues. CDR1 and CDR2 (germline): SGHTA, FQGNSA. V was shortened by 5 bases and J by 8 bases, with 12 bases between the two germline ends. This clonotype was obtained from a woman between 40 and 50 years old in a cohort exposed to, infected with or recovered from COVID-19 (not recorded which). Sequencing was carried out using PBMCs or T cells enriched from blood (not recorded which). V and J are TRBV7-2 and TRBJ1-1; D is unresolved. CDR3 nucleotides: TGTGCCAGCAGCAACAGCTACCGGGAAGCTTTCTTT. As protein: CASSNSYREAFF.